The rows below give T cell receptor beta chains drawn from one sample of a study of T-cell reconstitution after alpha-beta-depleted transplantation in children. TCRdb reprocessed the PCR reads with MiXCR, giving one entry per CDR3 protein. The table lists around 700,000 distinct CDR3 sequences, about an eighth of them singletons. Sample: PBMCs, taken before TCRalphabeta/CD19-depleted stem cell transplant. These receptor sequences come from a girl aged 2-15 years with congenital amegakaryocytic thrombocytopenia, due to receive a stem cell transplant. The CDR3 runs from the conserved cysteine through the conserved F or W. A D gene is named only where the DNA matches it firmly. Expanded clones get a size class; other rows say once, few or many, or leave the size out.

TRBD1	many	TRBJ1-2	TRBV12-3/TRBV12-4	13	TGTGCCAGCAGCCGGGACAGGGAAGCTGGCTACACCTTC	CASSRDREAGYTF
.	few	TRBJ1-2	TRBV5-1	14	TGCGCCAGCAGCGCTAGGACGGATCAATATGGCTACACCTTC	CASSARTDQYGYTF
.	few	TRBJ2-4	TRBV6-5	19	TGTGCCAGCAGTTACCGACCCGCGGGCAGCGCATCAGCCAAAAACATTCAGTACTTC	CASSYRPAGSASAKNIQYF
.	.	TRBJ2-5	TRBV14	12	TGTGCCAGCAGCCACTCCAGGGAGACCCAGTACTTC	CASSHSRETQYF
TRBD1	.	TRBJ2-2	TRBV29-1	17	TGCAGCGTTGGAGGGGGATACCGGGACAGTAACACCGGGGAGCTGTTTTTT	CSVGGGYRDSNTGELFF
.	many	TRBJ2-7	TRBV5-1	13	TGCGCCAGCAGCGAACCCAACAGGGAAGAGCAGTACTTC	CASSEPNREEQYF
.	many	TRBJ1-2	TRBV2	12	TGTGCCAGCAGTGAAATCTGGGGGGGCTACACCTTC	CASSEIWGGYTF
.	many	TRBJ2-7	TRBV11-2	13	TGTGCCAGCACCCTAGGGCCTACCTACGAGCAGTACTTC	CASTLGPTYEQYF
TRBD2	many	TRBJ2-1	TRBV29-1	14	TGCAGCGTTGAGGTGCCCGGCGGGAGGAATGAGCAGTTCTTC	CSVEVPGGRNEQFF
TRBD2	.	TRBJ2-3	TRBV4-1	15	TGCGCCAGCAGCCAAGTGTCGACTAGCATGGATACGCAGTATTTT	CASSQVSTSMDTQYF
TRBD2	.	TRBJ2-2	TRBV12-3/TRBV12-4	14	TGTGCCAGCGGCCATCTAGCGGGTGCCGGGGAGCCGTTTTTT	CASGHLAGAGEPFF
.	few	TRBJ2-5	TRBV20-1	15	TGCAGTGCGACGCGCCAGGTGGGAGAGCAAGAGACCCAGTACTTC	CSATRQVGEQETQYF
.	many	TRBJ1-5	TRBV7-9	12	TGTGCCAGCAGCTTGAAGGACGGTAACCAGCATTTT	CASSLKDGNQHF
.	many	TRBJ2-3	TRBV7-2	15	TGTGCCAGCAGCCGATGGGGCTCCCAATTAAATACGCAGTATTTT	CASSRWGSQLNTQYF
.	few	TRBJ1-4	TRBV4-1	12	TGCGCCAGCAGCCTGAGTAGGGAAAAACTGTTTTTT	CASSLSREKLFF
TRBD2	many	TRBJ2-3	TRBV5-1	17	TGCGCCAGCAGCTTGGATACTAGCGGGAGGGGGACAGATACGCAGTATTTT	CASSLDTSGRGTDTQYF
TRBD1	few	TRBJ1-1	TRBV7-9	16	TGTGCCAGCAGCCCAGCAGGGGGTCGATCTAACACTGAAGCTTTCTTT	CASSPAGGRSNTEAFF
.	few	TRBJ2-1	TRBV27	18	TGTGCCAGCAGTCCTACGAAATCCGACAGCTTGATTACCAATGAGCAGTTCTTC	CASSPTKSDSLITNEQFF
TRBD1	.	TRBJ1-2	TRBV5-1	17	TGCGCCAGCAGCTTGGAGCCTCCGGGACAGGGGGCGAATGGCTACACCTTC	CASSLEPPGQGANGYTF
TRBD1	.	TRBJ2-4	TRBV12-3/TRBV12-4	15	TGTGCCAGCAGAGCCCGGGACAGAGCCGAAAACATTCAGTACTTC	CASRARDRAENIQYF
TRBD2	.	TRBJ2-1	TRBV18	17	TGTGCCAGCTCACCGCCCCGAGCGGGAGGGAGGGATGATGAGCAGTTCTTC	CASSPPRAGGRDDEQFF
.	few	TRBJ2-7	TRBV20-1	13	TGCAGTGCTAGAGAGGACAGTATTACGGAGCAGTACTTC	CSAREDSITEQYF
TRBD2	many	TRBJ2-3	TRBV5-1	15	TGCGCCAGCAGCTTGATGCTGCGGGAGTCAGATACGCAGTATTTT	CASSLMLRESDTQYF
.	many	TRBJ1-6	TRBV10-3	13	TGTGCCATCAGTGACGATAATGGGACCTCCCTCCACTTT	CAISDDNGTSLHF
.	many	TRBJ2-3	TRBV7-7	16	TGTGCCAGCAGTCTAGGGTCTGAGGGGCCCACAGATACGCAGTATTTT	CASSLGSEGPTDTQYF
.	few	TRBJ1-6	TRBV11-2	17	TGTGCCAGCAGCTTAGGACGGCAGGGCGCAAGTAATTCACCCCTCCACTTT	CASSLGRQGASNSPLHF
.	.	TRBJ1-2	TRBV5-1	15	TGCGCCAGCAGCAGGACGACAGATGCTAACTATGGCTACACCTTC	CASSRTTDANYGYTF
.	many	TRBJ1-2	TRBV28	16	TGTGCCAGCAGTTCCCCAACCATGTGGGGCCACTATGGCTACACCTTC	CASSSPTMWGHYGYTF
.	few	TRBJ2-2	TRBV3-1	15	TGTGCCAGCAGCCCCGACTTCCTCGCGGCCGGGGAGCTGTTTTTT	CASSPDFLAAGELFF
.	.	TRBJ1-4	TRBV18	13	TGTGCCAGCTCACCACGACTACGGGAAAAACTGTTTTTT	CASSPRLREKLFF
.	.	TRBJ2-7	TRBV18	15	TGTGCCAGCTCACCCGAGCAGGACGCAGCCTACGAGCAGTACTTC	CASSPEQDAAYEQYF
TRBD2	many	TRBJ2-5	TRBV24-1	16	TGTGCCACCATGGGGAGAAAGACTAGCGGTGAAGAGACCCAGTACTTC	CATMGRKTSGEETQYF
.	.	TRBJ2-7	TRBV3-1	15	TGTGCCAGCCACTCCGGGGTGGGGACCGCCTACGAGCAGTACTTC	CASHSGVGTAYEQYF
TRBD2	few	TRBJ2-7	TRBV15	15	TGTGCCACCAGCGGTAGCGGGAGGACCACCTACGAGCAGTACTTC	CATSGSGRTTYEQYF
TRBD2	few	TRBJ2-3	TRBV12-3/TRBV12-4	14	TGTGCCAGCAGCCCTTCGCCTAGCGGGACTTCGCAGTATTTT	CASSPSPSGTSQYF
.	few	TRBJ1-2	TRBV10-3	14	TGTGCCATCTACGACAGTGCCTTTAACTATGGCTACACCTTC	CAIYDSAFNYGYTF
.	few	TRBJ2-1	TRBV28	15	TGTGCCAGCAGTTTCGGGGGCCCCCTTTTTAATGAGCAGTTCTTC	CASSFGGPLFNEQFF
.	.	TRBJ2-7	TRBV7-8	15	TGTGCCAGCAGCTTACTTGGCCCCGGGGCTTACGAGCAGTACTTC	CASSLLGPGAYEQYF
TRBD2	many	TRBJ2-7	TRBV5-5	14	TGTGCCAGCAGCCCACTAGCGTACTCCTACGAGCAGTACTTC	CASSPLAYSYEQYF
TRBD1	many	TRBJ1-2	TRBV20-1	16	TGCAGTGCTAGAGATGGGGGTCAGGGGGCTGGGTATGGCTACACCTTC	CSARDGGQGAGYGYTF
TRBD1	.	TRBJ2-5	TRBV4-2	17	TGTGCCAGCAGCCCGCAGGGACAGGGAGGTTGGACAGAGACCCAGTACTTC	CASSPQGQGGWTETQYF
TRBD2	.	TRBJ2-3	TRBV11-1	18	TGTGCCAGCTATCCCCTATCCGTGACTAGCGGGAGCTCAGATACGCAGTATTTT	CASYPLSVTSGSSDTQYF
.	.	TRBJ2-3	TRBV29-1	12	TGCAGCGTTGTCGAGGGCACAGATACGCAGTATTTT	CSVVEGTDTQYF
.	.	TRBJ2-1	TRBV7-9	18	TGTGCCAGCAGCCGGATGGGTTCTAGCTTTGGCCTCGGCAATGAGCAGTTCTTC	CASSRMGSSFGLGNEQFF
TRBD1	.	TRBJ1-2	TRBV5-1	13	TGCGCCAGCAGCTCGGCTGACAGGGCCGGCTACACCTTC	CASSSADRAGYTF
TRBD2	many	TRBJ2-1	TRBV5-1	15	TGCGCCAGCAGGACCGGGACTAGCGGGCACAATGAGCAGTTCTTC	CASRTGTSGHNEQFF
.	.	TRBJ2-1	TRBV5-5	15	TGTGCCAGCAGCTTGGGGACTCGCCTTTACAATGAGCAGTTCTTC	CASSLGTRLYNEQFF
TRBD1	.	TRBJ1-3	TRBV29-1	13	TGCAGCGTTTCCACAGGGGCAGGAAACACCATATATTTT	CSVSTGAGNTIYF
.	.	TRBJ2-3	TRBV12-3/TRBV12-4	15	TGTGCCAGCAGTTTATCGCGGGCCCCACCGGATACGCAGTATTTT	CASSLSRAPPDTQYF
.	.	TRBJ2-2	TRBV28	15	TGTGCCAGCCAAACCCGGGGGCCATACACCGGGGAGCTGTTTTTT	CASQTRGPYTGELFF
TRBD2	many	TRBJ2-1	TRBV7-8	15	TGTGCCAGCAGCTCTAGCGGGGCTGACCCGTATGAGCAGTTCTTC	CASSSSGADPYEQFF
.	many	TRBJ1-5	TRBV3-1	12	TGTGCCAGCAGCCAAGGGCCCTCGCCCCAGCATTTT	CASSQGPSPQHF
.	many	TRBJ1-1	TRBV6-1	13	TGTGCCAGCAGTAATCAGGCGAACACTGAAGCTTTCTTT	CASSNQANTEAFF
.	.	TRBJ2-2	TRBV7-9	14	TGTGCCAGCAGCTTAATCGCTAACACCGGGGAGCTGTTTTTT	CASSLIANTGELFF
.	.	TRBJ2-2	TRBV7-2	14	TGTGCCAGCAGGGAACCAGGGGGGACCGGGGAGCTGTTTTTT	CASREPGGTGELFF
.	many	TRBJ2-3	TRBV6-5	12	TGTGCCAGCAGCTCCCTGAGGGATACGCAGTATTTT	CASSSLRDTQYF
.	.	TRBJ2-3	TRBV7-2	13	TGTGTTTCGCGGGCTAGCGCCACAGATACGCAGTATTTT	CVSRASATDTQYF
TRBD1	many	TRBJ2-1	TRBV10-3	15	TGTGCCATCAGCCCTTTGGAGACAGGGAACAATGAGCAGTTCTTC	CAISPLETGNNEQFF
.	few	TRBJ2-5	TRBV11-2	15	TGTGCCAGCAGCCCTACCGGGTTGGGGAAAGAGACCCAGTACTTC	CASSPTGLGKETQYF